The source of this T cell receptor (beta chain) is a study of blood T cell repertoires in COVID-19. Study-level information: Samples of COVID-19 (acute and convalescent) were obtained from the United States, Italy and Spain.

Residents of 24 US areas, aged roughly 18 to 89 years, made up the participants. In the original processing: From reference gene primer amplification, estimates of nucleated cell counts were derived. TCRdb's table, derived via immunoSEQ multiplex PCR, lists solely in-frame clones and lacks some. D and trimming come from the DNA, and the V and J calls and clone size come from that table. The table records around 340,000 clones, approximately 86% of them present only once. The ends were cut back, 1 base at V and 3 bases at J, with 11 bases in the middle. CDR1 and CDR2 from the germline V gene are SEHNR and FQNEAQ (reference sequence). CDR3 length: 15 amino acids.

The chain uses TRBV7-9 and TRBJ2-3, with a weak D call TRBD2 (6 bases). Sequenced: PBMCs or T cells enriched from blood (not recorded which). This clonotype originated in a woman aged 35 to 49 with acute COVID-19. The CDR3 reads CASSLGGTVTDTQYF. The CDR3 nucleotides read TGTGCCAGCAGCTTAGGGGGGACTGTGACAGATACGCAGTATTTT.